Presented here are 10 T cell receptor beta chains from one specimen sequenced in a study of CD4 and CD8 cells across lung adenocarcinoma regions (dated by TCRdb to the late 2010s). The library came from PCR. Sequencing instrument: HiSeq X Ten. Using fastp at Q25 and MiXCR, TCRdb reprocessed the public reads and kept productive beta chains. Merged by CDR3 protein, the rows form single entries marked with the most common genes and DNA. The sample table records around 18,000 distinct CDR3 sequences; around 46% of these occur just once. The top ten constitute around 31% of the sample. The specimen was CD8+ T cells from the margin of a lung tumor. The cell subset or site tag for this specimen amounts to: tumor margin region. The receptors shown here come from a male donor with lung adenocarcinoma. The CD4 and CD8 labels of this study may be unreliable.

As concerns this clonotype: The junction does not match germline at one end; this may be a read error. This CDR3 is CASSHTSGQGNEDMQYF. Written as DNA, the CDR3 is TGTGCCAGCAGCCATACCTCGGGGCAGGGAAACGAAGATATGCAGTATTTT. This chain joins TRBV11-2 and TRBJ2-3, with D perhaps matching TRBD1 or TRBD2 (5 bases each). The CDR3 loop spans 17 amino acids. Looked up from germline, CDR1 is SGHAT and CDR2 is FQNNGV.

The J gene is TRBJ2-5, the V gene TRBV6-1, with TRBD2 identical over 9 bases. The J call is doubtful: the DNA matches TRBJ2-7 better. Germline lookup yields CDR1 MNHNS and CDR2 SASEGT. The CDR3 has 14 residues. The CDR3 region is CASRGRGGTYEQYF. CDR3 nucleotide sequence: TGTGCCAGCAGAGGGCGGGGGGGCACTTACGAGCAGTACTTC.

The CDR3 here is CASRGGVGGDPETQYF. CDR3 DNA sequence: TGTGCCAGCAGGGGGGGCGTGGGGGGAGACCCAGAGACCCAGTACTTC. The J gene is TRBJ2-5, the V gene TRBV6-1; D may correspond to TRBD1 or TRBD2 (6 bases each). V lost 6 bases and J 4 bases, leaving 21 bases between the germline ends. The germline gives CDR1 MNHNS, CDR2 SASEGT. The CDR3 is 16 residues long.

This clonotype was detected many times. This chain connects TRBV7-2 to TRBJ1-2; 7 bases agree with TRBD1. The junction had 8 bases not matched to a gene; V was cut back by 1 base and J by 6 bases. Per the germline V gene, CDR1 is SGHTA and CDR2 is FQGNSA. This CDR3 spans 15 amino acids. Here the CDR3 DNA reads TGTGCCAGCAGCTTAGGAATGACAGGGAGTAATGGCTACACCTTC. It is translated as CASSLGMTGSNGYTF.

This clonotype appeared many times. For the CDR3, the DNA is TGTGCCAGCAGTGATGACATAGGACGGGTCAATCAGCCCCAGCATTTT. It yields the protein CASSDDIGRVNQPQHF. This chain joins TRBV6-1 and TRBJ1-5; D unresolved. Trimming pared 3 bases from V and 3 bases from J, leaving 15 bases between. Germline lookup yields CDR1 MNHNS and CDR2 SASEGT. The CDR3 runs to 16 residues.

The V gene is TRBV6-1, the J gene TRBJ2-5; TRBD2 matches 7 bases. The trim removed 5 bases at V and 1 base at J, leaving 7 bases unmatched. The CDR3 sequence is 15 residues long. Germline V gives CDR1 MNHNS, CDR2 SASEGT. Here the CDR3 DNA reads TGTGCCAGCAGTCCGAATTGGGGGGGCCAAGAGACCCAGTACTTC. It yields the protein CASSPNWGGQETQYF.

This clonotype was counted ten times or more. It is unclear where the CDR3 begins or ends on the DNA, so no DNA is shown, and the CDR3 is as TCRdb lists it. The CDR3 loop reads CASSTSANRQETQYF. V is TRBV6-5 and J is TRBJ2-1. The CDR3 spans 15 amino acids, including both terminal residues. CDR1 is MNHEY and CDR2 is SVGAGI in the germline V gene.

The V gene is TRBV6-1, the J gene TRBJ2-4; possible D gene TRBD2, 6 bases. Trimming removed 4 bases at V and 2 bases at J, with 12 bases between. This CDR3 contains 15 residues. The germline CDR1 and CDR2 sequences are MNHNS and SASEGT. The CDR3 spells CASSGSSGTKNIQYF. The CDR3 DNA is TGTGCCAGCAGTGGTAGTAGCGGAACCAAAAACATTCAGTACTTC.

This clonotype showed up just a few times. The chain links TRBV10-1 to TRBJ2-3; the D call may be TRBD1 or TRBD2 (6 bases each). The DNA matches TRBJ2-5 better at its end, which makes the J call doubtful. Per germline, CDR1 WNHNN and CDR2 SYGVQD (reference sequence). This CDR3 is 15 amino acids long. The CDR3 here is CAGGEGGWSTDTQYF. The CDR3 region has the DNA TGCGCCGGGGGTGAGGGGGGTTGGAGCACAGATACCCAGTACTTC.

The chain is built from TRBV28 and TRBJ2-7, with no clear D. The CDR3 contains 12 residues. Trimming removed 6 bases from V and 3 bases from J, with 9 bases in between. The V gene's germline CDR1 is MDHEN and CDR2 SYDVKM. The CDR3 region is CASSQGRYEQYF. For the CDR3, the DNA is TGTGCCAGCAGCCAAGGACGCTACGAGCAGTACTTC.